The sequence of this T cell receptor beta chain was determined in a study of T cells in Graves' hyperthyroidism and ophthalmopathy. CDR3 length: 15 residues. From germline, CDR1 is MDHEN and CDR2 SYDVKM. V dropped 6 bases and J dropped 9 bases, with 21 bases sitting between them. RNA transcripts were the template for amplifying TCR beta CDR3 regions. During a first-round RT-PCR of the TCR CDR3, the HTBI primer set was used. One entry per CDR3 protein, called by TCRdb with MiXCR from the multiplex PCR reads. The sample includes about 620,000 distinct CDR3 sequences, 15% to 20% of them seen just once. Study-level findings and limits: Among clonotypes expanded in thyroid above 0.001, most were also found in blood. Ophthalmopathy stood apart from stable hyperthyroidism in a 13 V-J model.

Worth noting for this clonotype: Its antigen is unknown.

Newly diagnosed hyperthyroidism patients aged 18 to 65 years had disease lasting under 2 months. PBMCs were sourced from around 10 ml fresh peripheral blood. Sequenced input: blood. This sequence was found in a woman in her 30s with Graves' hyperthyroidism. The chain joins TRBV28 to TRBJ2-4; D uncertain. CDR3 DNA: TGTGCCAGCAGCCCGAGGTGGCAGGTGGAAACCATTCAGTACTTC. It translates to CASSPRWQVETIQYF.